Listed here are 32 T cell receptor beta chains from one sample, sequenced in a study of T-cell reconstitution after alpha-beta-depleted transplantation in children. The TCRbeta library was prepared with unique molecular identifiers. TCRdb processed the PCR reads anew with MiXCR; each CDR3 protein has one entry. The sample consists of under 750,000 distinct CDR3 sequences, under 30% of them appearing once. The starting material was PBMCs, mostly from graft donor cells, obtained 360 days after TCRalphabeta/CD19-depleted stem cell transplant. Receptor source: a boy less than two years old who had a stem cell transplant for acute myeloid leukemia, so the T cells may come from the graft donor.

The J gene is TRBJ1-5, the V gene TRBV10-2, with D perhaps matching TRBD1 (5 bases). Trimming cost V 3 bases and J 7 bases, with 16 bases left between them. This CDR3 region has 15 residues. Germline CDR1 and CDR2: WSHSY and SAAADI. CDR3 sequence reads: CASSEGTGREQPQHF. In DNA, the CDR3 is TGCGCCAGCAGTGAAGGAACAGGTAGAGAACAGCCCCAGCATTTT.

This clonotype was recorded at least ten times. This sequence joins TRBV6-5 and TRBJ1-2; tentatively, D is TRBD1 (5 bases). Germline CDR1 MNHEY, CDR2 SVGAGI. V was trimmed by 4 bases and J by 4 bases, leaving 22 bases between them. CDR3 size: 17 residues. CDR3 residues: CASSSQGTQVNFYGYTF. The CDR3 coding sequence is TGTGCCAGCAGTTCCCAGGGAACCCAAGTAAATTTCTATGGCTACACCTTC.

CDR3 loop: CSASSLRETGELFF. The CDR3 DNA follows: TGCAGTGCTAGTTCCCTGAGGGAAACCGGGGAGCTGTTTTTT. This chain uses TRBV20-1 with TRBJ2-2; D possibly corresponds to TRBD2 (5 bases). CDR3 length: 14 residues. CDR1 is DFQATT and CDR2 is SNEGSKA in the germline V gene (reference sequence). Trimming took off 3 bases at V and 5 bases at J, with 13 bases between the two ends.

This chain's CDR3 is CSARVQVVGYTEAFF. As DNA, the CDR3 is TGCAGTGCTAGAGTGCAGGTAGTGGGGTACACTGAAGCTTTCTTT. The V and J genes are TRBV20-1 and TRBJ1-1; no definite D call. V lost 1 base and J lost 3, with 15 bases in between. Germline-derived CDR1 and CDR2 are DFQATT and SNEGSKA (reference sequence). The CDR3 is 15 residues long.

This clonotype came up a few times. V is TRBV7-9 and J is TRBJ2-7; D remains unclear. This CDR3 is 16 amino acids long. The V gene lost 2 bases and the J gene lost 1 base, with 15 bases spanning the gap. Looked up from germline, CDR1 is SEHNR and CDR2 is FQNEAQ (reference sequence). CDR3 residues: CASSLRTTSRSYEQYF. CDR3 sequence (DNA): TGTGCCAGCAGCTTACGAACGACATCGCGATCCTACGAGCAGTACTTC. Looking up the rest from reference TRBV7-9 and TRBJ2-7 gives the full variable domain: DTGVSQNPRHKITKRGQNVTFRCDPISEHNRLYWYRQTLGQGPEFLTYFQNEAQLEKSRLLSDRFSAERPKGSFSTLEIQRTEQGDSAMYLCASSLRTTSRSYEQYFGPGTRLTVT.

The CDR3 sequence: CASSLDSPGELFF. In DNA form, the CDR3 reads TGTGCCAGCAGCTTAGATTCTCCCGGGGAGCTGTTTTTT. V usage is TRBV7-6 and J usage is TRBJ2-2, with D uncertain. This CDR3 is built from 13 residues. From germline, CDR1 is SGHVS and CDR2 FNYEAQ. V lost 1 base, J lost 6 bases, and 6 bases lay in between. The full variable domain, in which reference TRBV7-6 and TRBJ2-2 provide the parts outside the CDR3, is GAGVSQSPRYKVTKRGQDVALRCDPISGHVSLYWYRQALGQGPEFLTYFNYEAQQDKSGLPNDRFSAERPEGSISTLTIQRTEQRDSAMYRCASSLDSPGELFFGEGSRLTVL.

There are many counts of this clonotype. CDR3 sequence: CASTPTGPKGNQPQHF. As DNA, the CDR3 is TGTGCCAGCACTCCTACAGGGCCAAAGGGCAATCAGCCCCAGCATTTT. This chain connects TRBV25-1 to TRBJ1-5; possibly TRBD1 for D (6 bases). Trimming cost V 7 bases and J 2 bases, with 18 bases left between them. CDR1 is MGHDK, CDR2 SYGVNS, per germline. The CDR3 is 16 residues long.

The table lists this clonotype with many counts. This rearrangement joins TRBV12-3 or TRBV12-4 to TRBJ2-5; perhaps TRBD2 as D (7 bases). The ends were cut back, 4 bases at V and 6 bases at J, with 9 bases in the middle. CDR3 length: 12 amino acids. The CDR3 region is CASSSGGQTQYF. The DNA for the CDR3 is TGTGCCAGCAGTTCCGGGGGGCAGACCCAGTACTTC.

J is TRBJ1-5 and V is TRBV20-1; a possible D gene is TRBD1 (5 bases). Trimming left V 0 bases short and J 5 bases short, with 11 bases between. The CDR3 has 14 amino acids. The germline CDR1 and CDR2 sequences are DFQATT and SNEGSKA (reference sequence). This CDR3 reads CSARDFQGHQPQHF. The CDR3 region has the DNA TGCAGTGCTAGAGATTTCCAGGGCCATCAGCCCCAGCATTTT.

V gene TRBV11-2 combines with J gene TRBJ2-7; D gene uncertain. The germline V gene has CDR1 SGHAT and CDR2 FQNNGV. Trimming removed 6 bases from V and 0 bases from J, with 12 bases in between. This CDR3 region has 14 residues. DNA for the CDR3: TGTGCCAGCAGGAGACCCGGAAGCTCCTACGAGCAGTACGTC. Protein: CASRRPGSSYEQYV.

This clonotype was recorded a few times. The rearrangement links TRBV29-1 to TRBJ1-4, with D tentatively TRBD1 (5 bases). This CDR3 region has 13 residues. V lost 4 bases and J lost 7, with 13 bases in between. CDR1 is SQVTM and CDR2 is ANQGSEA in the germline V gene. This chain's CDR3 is CSVAGTGAEKLFF. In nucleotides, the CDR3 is TGCAGCGTTGCGGGGACCGGGGCTGAAAAACTGTTTTTT. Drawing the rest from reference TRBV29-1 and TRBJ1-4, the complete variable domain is SAVISQKPSRDICQRGTSLTIQCQVDSQVTMMFWYRQQPGQSLTLIATANQGSEATYESGFVIDKFPISRPNLTFSTLTVSNMSPEDSSIYLCSVAGTGAEKLFFGSGTQLSVL.

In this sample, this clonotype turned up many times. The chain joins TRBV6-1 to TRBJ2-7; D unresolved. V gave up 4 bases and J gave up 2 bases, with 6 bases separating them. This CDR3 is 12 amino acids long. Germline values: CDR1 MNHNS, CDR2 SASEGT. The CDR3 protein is CASSAGAYEQYV. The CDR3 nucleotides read TGTGCCAGCAGTGCTGGAGCCTACGAGCAGTACGTC.

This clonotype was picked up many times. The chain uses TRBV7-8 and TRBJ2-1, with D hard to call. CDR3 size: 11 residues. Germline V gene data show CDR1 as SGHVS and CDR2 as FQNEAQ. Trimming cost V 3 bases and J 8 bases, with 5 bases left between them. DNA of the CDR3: TGTGCCAGCAGCTTGGATGATGAGCAGTTCTTC. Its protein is CASSLDDEQFF.

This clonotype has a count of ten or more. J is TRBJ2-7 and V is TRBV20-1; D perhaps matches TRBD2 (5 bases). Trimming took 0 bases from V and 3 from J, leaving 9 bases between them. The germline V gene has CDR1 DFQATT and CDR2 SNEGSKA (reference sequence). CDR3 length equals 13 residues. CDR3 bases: TGCAGTGCTAGAGATCTCGGGAACTACGAGCAGTACTTC. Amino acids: CSARDLGNYEQYF.

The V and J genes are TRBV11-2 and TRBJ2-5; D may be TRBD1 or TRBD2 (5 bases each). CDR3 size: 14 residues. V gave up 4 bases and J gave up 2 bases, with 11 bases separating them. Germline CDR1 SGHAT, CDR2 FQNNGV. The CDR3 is CASSSWDGQETQYF. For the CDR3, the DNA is TGTGCCAGCAGCTCGTGGGACGGTCAAGAGACCCAGTACTTC. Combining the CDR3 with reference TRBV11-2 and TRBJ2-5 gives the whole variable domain EAGVAQSPRYKIIEKRQSVAFWCNPISGHATLYWYQQILGQGPKLLIQFQNNGVVDDSQLPKDRFSAERLKGVDSTLKIQPAKLEDSAVYLCASSSWDGQETQYFGPGTRLLVL.

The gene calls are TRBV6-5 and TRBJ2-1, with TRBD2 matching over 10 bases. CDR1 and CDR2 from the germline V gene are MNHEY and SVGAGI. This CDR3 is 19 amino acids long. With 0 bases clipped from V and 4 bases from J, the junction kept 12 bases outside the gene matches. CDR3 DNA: TGTGCCAGCAGTTACTCGAGGGGGCTAGCGGGGGTCGGTTACAATGAGCAGTTCTTC. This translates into CASSYSRGLAGVGYNEQFF.

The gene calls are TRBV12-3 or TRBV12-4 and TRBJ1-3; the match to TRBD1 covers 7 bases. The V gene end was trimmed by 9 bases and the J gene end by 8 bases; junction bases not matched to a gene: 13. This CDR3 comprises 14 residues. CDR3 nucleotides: TGTGCCAGTACCCGAAGTCAGGGGGGGCACACCATATATTTT. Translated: CASTRSQGGHTIYF.

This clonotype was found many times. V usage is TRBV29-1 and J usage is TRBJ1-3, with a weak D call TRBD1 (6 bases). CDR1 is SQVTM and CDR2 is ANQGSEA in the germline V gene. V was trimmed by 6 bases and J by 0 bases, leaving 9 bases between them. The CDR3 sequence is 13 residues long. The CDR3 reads CSVADSSGNTIYF. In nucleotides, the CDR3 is TGCAGCGTCGCGGACAGCTCTGGAAACACCATATATTTT.

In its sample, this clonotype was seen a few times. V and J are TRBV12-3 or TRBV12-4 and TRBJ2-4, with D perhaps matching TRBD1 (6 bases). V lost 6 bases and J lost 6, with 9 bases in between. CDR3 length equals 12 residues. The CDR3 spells CASSSQGNIQYF. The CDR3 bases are TGTGCCAGCAGCTCACAGGGAAACATTCAGTACTTC.

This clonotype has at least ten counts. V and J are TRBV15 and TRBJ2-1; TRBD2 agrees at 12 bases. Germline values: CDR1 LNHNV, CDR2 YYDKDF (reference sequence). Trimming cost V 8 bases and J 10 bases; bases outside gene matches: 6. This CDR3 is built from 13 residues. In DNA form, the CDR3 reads TGTGCCACCGGGACTAGCGGGCGCCCGGAGCAGTTCTTC. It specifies CATGTSGRPEQFF.

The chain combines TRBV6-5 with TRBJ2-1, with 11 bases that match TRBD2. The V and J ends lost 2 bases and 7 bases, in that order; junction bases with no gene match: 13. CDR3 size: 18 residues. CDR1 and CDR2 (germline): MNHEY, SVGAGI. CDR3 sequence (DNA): TGTGCCAGCAGTTACCTCTTAGCGGGGGGGCCTTCGGGAAATGAGCAGTTCTTC. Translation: CASSYLLAGGPSGNEQFF.

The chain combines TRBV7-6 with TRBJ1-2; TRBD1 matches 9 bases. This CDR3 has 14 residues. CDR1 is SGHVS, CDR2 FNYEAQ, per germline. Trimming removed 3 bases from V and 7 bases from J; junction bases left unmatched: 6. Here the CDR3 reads CASSFLQGALGYTF. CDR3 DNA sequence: TGTGCCAGCAGCTTTTTACAGGGGGCGCTTGGCTACACCTTC.

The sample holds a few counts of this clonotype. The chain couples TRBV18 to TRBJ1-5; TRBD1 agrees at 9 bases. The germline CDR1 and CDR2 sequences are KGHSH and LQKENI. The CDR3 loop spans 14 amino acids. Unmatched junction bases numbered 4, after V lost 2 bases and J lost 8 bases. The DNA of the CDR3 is TGTGCCAGCTCACCAGTAGACAGGGGGGAGCCCCAGCATTTT. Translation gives CASSPVDRGEPQHF.

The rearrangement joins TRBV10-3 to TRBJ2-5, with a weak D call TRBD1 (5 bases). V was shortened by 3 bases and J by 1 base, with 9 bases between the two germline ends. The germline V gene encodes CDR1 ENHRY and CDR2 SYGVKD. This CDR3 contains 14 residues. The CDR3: CAISEGAVQETQYF. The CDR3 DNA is TGTGCCATCAGTGAAGGGGCAGTCCAAGAGACCCAGTACTTC.

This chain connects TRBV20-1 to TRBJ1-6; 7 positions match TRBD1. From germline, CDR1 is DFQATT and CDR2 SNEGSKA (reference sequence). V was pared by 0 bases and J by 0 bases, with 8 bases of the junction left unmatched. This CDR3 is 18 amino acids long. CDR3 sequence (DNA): TGCAGTGCTAGAGATCACAGGGGAATTGGCTCCTATAATTCACCCCTCCACTTT. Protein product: CSARDHRGIGSYNSPLHF.

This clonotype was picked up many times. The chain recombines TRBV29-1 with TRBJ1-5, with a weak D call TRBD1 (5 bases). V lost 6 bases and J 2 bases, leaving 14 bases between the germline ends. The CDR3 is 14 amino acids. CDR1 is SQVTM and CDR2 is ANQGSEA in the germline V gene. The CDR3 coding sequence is TGCAGCGTCGGAGGGGATAGAGGCAATCAGCCCCAGCATTTT. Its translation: CSVGGDRGNQPQHF.

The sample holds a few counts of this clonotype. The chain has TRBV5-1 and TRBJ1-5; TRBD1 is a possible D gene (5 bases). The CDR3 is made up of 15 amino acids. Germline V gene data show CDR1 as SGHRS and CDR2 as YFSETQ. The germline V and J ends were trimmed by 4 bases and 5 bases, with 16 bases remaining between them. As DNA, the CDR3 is TGCGCCAGCAGCGTAGGCCCGGGAGGGGATCAGCCCCAGCATTTT. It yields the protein CASSVGPGGDQPQHF. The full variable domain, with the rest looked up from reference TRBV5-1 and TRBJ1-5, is KAGVTQTPRYLIKTRGQQVTLSCSPISGHRSVSWYQQTPGQGLQFLFEYFSETQRNKGNFPGRFSGRQFSNSRSEMNVSTLELGDSALYLCASSVGPGGDQPQHFGDGTRLSIL.

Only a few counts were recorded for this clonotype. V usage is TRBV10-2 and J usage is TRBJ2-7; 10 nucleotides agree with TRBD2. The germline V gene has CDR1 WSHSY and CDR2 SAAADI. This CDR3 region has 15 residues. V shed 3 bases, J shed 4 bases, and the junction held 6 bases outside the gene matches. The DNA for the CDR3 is TGCGCCAGCAGTGAAGTGGTAGCGGGGGGTTACGAGCAGTACGTC. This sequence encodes CASSEVVAGGYEQYV.

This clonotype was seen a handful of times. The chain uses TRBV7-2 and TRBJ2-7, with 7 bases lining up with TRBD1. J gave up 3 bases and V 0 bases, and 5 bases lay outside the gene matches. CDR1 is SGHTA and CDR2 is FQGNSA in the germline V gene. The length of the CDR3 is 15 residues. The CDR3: CASSLATGLYYEQYF. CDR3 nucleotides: TGTGCCAGCAGCTTAGCGACAGGGCTATACTACGAGCAGTACTTC. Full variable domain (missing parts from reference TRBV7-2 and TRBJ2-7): GAGVSQSPSNKVTEKGKDVELRCDPISGHTALYWYRQSLGQGLEFLIYFQGNSAPDKSGLPSDRFSAERTGGSVSTLTIQRTQQEDSAVYLCASSLATGLYYEQYFGPGTRLTVT.

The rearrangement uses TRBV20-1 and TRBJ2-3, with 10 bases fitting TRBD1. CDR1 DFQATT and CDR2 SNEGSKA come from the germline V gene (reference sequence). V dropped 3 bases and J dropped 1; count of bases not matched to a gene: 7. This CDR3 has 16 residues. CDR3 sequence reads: CSASVGTGVGTDTQYF. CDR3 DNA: TGCAGTGCTAGCGTCGGGACAGGGGTTGGCACAGATACGCAGTATTTT.

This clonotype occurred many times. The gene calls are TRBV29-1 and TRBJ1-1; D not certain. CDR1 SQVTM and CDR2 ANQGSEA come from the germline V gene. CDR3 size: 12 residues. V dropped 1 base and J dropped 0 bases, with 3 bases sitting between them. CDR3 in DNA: TGCAGCGTTGAAGGGTTGAACACTGAAGCTTTCTTT. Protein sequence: CSVEGLNTEAFF.

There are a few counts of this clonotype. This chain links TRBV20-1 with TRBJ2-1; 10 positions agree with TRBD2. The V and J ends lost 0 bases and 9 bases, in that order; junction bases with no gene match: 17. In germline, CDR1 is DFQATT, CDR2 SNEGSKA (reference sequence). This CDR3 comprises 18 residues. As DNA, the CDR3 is TGCAGTGCTAGAGATCGTTACGGCCAGCGGGGGGGCCTCGGTGAGCAGTTCTTC. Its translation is CSARDRYGQRGGLGEQFF.